This T cell receptor (beta chain) was captured in a study of blood T cell repertoires in COVID-19. The data were produced by immunoSEQ multiplex PCR, yet TCRdb's version contains in-frame clones alone and is incomplete. This sample has fewer than 90,000 clones, with roughly 87% found just once. Germline V lookup: CDR1 SGHTA, CDR2 FQGNSA. With V trimmed by 1 base and J by 6 bases, 11 bases remained unmatched. The CDR3 length is 16 residues. The sequencing input was peripheral blood. The sequence came from a man aged 50 to 59 with acute or convalescent COVID-19. The V gene is TRBV7-2, the J gene TRBJ2-7; 8 bases are shared with TRBD2. CDR3: CASSLDTGLAASEQYF. As DNA, the CDR3 is TGTGCCAGCAGCTTAGATACTGGACTAGCAGCATCCGAGCAGTACTTC.